The next 10 T cell receptor beta chains were all read from a single sample in a study of cytotoxic CD8 clonotypes in ibrutinib-treated CLL. Clones were read by immunoSEQ multiplex PCR, and TCRdb kept only the in-frame ones, dropping some. Of about 130,000 clones in the sample, approximately 81% were seen once. Specimen: PBMCs, collected after 12 months of ibrutinib treatment. The origin of the receptors is a human donor with chronic lymphocytic leukemia.

In DNA, the CDR3 is TGTGCCAGCAGGGAAACTAGCGGGAGTGTCTACGAGCAGTACTTC. This codes for CASRETSGSVYEQYF. This chain joins TRBV5-4 and TRBJ2-7, with 11 bases that match TRBD2. This CDR3 has 15 residues. The germline V gene encodes CDR1 SGHNT and CDR2 YYREEE (reference sequence). V lost 5 bases and J lost 3; bases outside the gene matches: 7.

Here the CDR3 reads CASTGTSGNPYEQYF. CDR3 coding DNA: TGTGCCAGCACTGGAACTAGCGGGAATCCCTACGAGCAGTACTTC. The chain combines TRBV7-9 with TRBJ2-7; TRBD2 agrees at 10 bases. The CDR3 has 15 residues. Per the germline V gene, CDR1 is SEHNR and CDR2 is FQNEAQ (reference sequence). V lost 7 bases to trimming and J lost 2 bases; unmatched junction nucleotides: 8.

The sample holds a few counts of this clone. The chain is built from TRBV7-8 and TRBJ2-1; 8 bases agree with TRBD1. The CDR3 spans 15 residues. Losses at the gene ends were 10 bases for V and 3 bases for J; bases not matched to a gene: 11. Germline-derived CDR1 and CDR2 are SGHVS and FQNEAQ. The DNA for the CDR3 is TGTGCCACCTCGACCGGGACAGGTCACTACAATGAGCAGTTCTTC. It translates to CATSTGTGHYNEQFF.

This chain connects TRBV5-4 to TRBJ2-7; 7 positions match TRBD2. V lost 2 bases and J lost 3; bases outside the gene matches: 5. Germline-derived CDR1 and CDR2 are SGHNT and YYREEE (reference sequence). This CDR3 comprises 14 residues. The CDR3 region has the DNA TGTGCCAGCAGCTTTAGCGGGTCTTACTACGAGCAGTACTTC. Translating gives CASSFSGSYYEQYF. The variable domain in full, with the rest retrieved from reference TRBV5-4 and TRBJ2-7, is ETGVTQSPTHLIKTRGQQVTLRCSSQSGHNTVSWYQQALGQGPQFIFQYYREEENGRGNFPPRFSGLQFPNYSSELNVNALELDDSALYLCASSFSGSYYEQYFGPGTRLTVT.

This chain connects TRBV14 to TRBJ2-1; 7 bases are a match to TRBD1. The CDR3 totals 17 residues. Trimming at V came to 0 bases and at J to 1 base, leaving 6 bases not matched to a gene. CDR1 SGHDN and CDR2 FVKESK come from the germline V gene. The CDR3 reads CASSQDDTGVSYNEQFF. The CDR3 DNA reads as TGTGCCAGCAGCCAAGATGATACAGGGGTATCCTACAATGAGCAGTTCTTC.

This clone was seen a few times. The chain is built from TRBV23-1 and TRBJ1-5; D gene unclear. TRBV23-1 is designated an ORF whose function remains uncertain. The V end was cut by 5 bases, the J end by 3 bases, with 14 bases between. This CDR3 has 15 residues. DNA for the CDR3: TGCGCCAGCAGTACCTACGCCCGGATCAATCAGCCCCAGCATTTT. It codes for CASSTYARINQPQHF.

The rearrangement joins TRBV9 to TRBJ2-7; unclear D gene. Trimming removed 0 bases from V and 2 bases from J, with 12 bases in between. CDR1 and CDR2 (germline): SGDLS, YYNGEE. The length of the CDR3 is 15 residues. CDR3 protein: CASSVGGRGTYEQYF. CDR3 in DNA: TGTGCCAGCAGCGTAGGAGGAAGAGGAACCTACGAGCAGTACTTC.

The chain combines TRBV4-1 with TRBJ1-3, with D perhaps matching TRBD1 (6 bases). Germline values: CDR1 MGHRA, CDR2 YSYEKL. This CDR3 has 16 residues. The V end was cut by 0 bases, the J end by 1 base, with 10 bases between. CDR3 sequence (DNA): TGCGCCAGCAGCCAAGATGGGGGGACATCTGGAAACACCATATATTTT. Its protein product is CASSQDGGTSGNTIYF.

There are a few counts of this clone. The chain has TRBV9 and TRBJ1-1; D unresolved. CDR1 is SGDLS, CDR2 YYNGEE, per germline. CDR3 length: 14 amino acids. V shed 3 bases and J shed 0 bases, with 9 bases lying between them. The CDR3 region is CASSARELNTEAFF. CDR3 nucleotide sequence: TGTGCCAGCAGCGCAAGGGAGCTGAACACTGAAGCTTTCTTT.

The chain employs TRBV9 and TRBJ2-3, with TRBD2 matching over 8 bases. The J segment lost 5 bases and the V segment lost 0 bases, leaving 11 bases of the junction unmatched. This CDR3 is 17 amino acids long. Germline CDR1 and CDR2: SGDLS and YYNGEE. The CDR3, as DNA: TGTGCCAGCAGCGTAGGGGTGGGAGCGGGAGCTGGAGATACGCAGTATTTT. Its translation: CASSVGVGAGAGDTQYF.